The entry below describes one T cell receptor beta chain. This clone was found many times. Its recognized antigen is unknown. The read comes to an end 3 residues before the CDR3 does, leaving the germline J gene to fill in the end. Most of the CVID patients and most of the healthy controls were of Caucasian heritage. Heparinized peripheral whole blood samples of about 5 to 9 ml were collected from each donor. TCRbeta CDR3 repertoires were sequenced from genomic DNA of adults with common variable immune deficiency (CVID) and healthy adult controls. A total of some 22 healthy adult volunteers (about twelve female and around 10 male; age range roughly 20 to 66 years, mean age about 32) were included in the control group. Diluted blood was density-centrifuged over Hypaque 1077 or Ficoll-Paque to isolate peripheral blood mononuclear cells. Genomic DNA was extracted from unsorted mononuclear cells by Qiagen column purification or by a centrifugation-based method.

This sample is part of a study of T cell clonality in common variable immunodeficiency (dated by TCRdb to 2013 to 2016). General conclusions and limits of the study: According to the authors, finding the cause of the higher clonality in CVID would require sequencing the repertoires of T cell subpopulations. CVID subjects shared fewer TCRbeta clones with each other than healthy controls did (p < 0.0001). Correlations between repertoire features and clinical complications were limited by patient heterogeneity within the CVID cohort. CVID TCRbeta sequences reportedly showed fewer deletions and N-nucleotide insertions and lacked highly modified clones with 13 or more V deletions. Compared with healthy controls, CVID subjects showed increased TCRbeta clonality (t-test p = 0.018), a feature most characteristic of about a third of subjects. Although equal DNA input was used, an average of approximately 82,000 unique sequences per sample was obtained for controls, compared with 30,000 to 35,000 for CVID samples.

In the germline V gene (reference sequence), CDR1 corresponds to DFQATT and CDR2 to SNEGSKA. V was cut back by 0 bases and J by 5 bases, leaving a gap of 11 bases between them. From cysteine to phenylalanine, the CDR3 is 15 amino acids long. The CDR3 was read in part: 36 bases, with the frame set at base 1. Equivalent amounts of genomic DNA from CVID and control samples were used as sequencing input. For every sample, a 60 bp segment covering the rearranged TCRbeta CDR3 region was amplified and then sequenced. The immunoSEQ assay, a bias-corrected multiplex PCR with high-throughput sequencing, was employed for TCRbeta amplification. For the original study's pipeline: Each unique nucleotide sequence was treated as a clone and annotated with V, D and J genes, copy number and frequency. Sequences were labeled productive if in frame, and non-productive if out of frame or containing stop codons. As previously described, clonality was calculated on the basis of Shannon's entropy. The predicted amino acid sequences of productive clones were used to derive the mean CDR3 Kyte-Doolittle hydropathy. Scaled V gene usage was hierarchically clustered using Manhattan distance and complete linkage with the R hclust function. To assess clone sharing by CDR3 amino acid sequence, 12 repertoires per group were resampled over 100 rounds. Repertoires were searched for roughly 70 published EBV-specific and some 240 published CMV-specific TCRbeta sequences. A couple of CVID samples yielding fewer than 10,000 sequences were excluded from analysis, leaving some 40 CVID repertoires. TCRdb mirrors the immuneACCESS table, restricted to in-frame sequences. Some clones are absent from its copies; in checked studies, under half trace to an unresolved V gene, and the reason for the others is unknown. The DNA was the basis for D and trimming; V, J and clone size are from that table. For this sample, tens of thousands of clones are listed, none of them singletons. The top ten hold more than 2.5% of the sample.

This receptor chain uses TRBV20-1 and TRBJ1-6, with a tentative D gene TRBD1 over 6 matching bases. Sample: peripheral blood mononuclear cells. The TCR sequence derives from a person aged 18-70 years in good health. CDR3 sequence: CSARDQGQNNSPLHF. CDR3 DNA (partial): TGCAGTGCTAGAGATCAGGGACAAAATAATTCACCC.